The 22 T cell receptor beta chains below were found in one sample sequenced in a study of blood T cell repertoires in COVID-19. Profiling relied on immunoSEQ multiplex PCR, and the TCRdb table lists in-frame clones only, not all of them. The sample holds about 430,000 clones, over 75% seen once. Sequenced input: PBMCs or T cells enriched from blood (not recorded which). These receptors were collected from a woman younger than 30 who had been exposed to COVID-19.

The V and J genes are TRBV6-5 and TRBJ1-1; no clear D gene. Germline V gene data show CDR1 as MNHEY and CDR2 as SVGAGI. Deletions cut 4 bases from V and 3 bases from J, with 3 bases between. The CDR3 contains 11 residues. This CDR3 reads CASSSYTEAFF. The CDR3 bases are TGTGCCAGCAGTTCCTACACTGAAGCTTTCTTT.

This clone was observed once. The V gene is TRBV11-2, the J gene TRBJ1-5; possible D gene TRBD1, 6 bases. V lost 1 base and J lost 7, with 11 bases in between. This CDR3 is built from 14 residues. Germline assignment: CDR1 SGHAT and CDR2 FQNNGV. DNA for the CDR3: TGTGCCAGCAGCTTAGGTGTGAGGGGGCAGCCCCAGCATTTT. Its translation is CASSLGVRGQPQHF.

The genes are TRBV4-3 and TRBJ2-1, with D possibly matching TRBD1 (5 bases). V dropped 0 bases and J dropped 0 bases, with 12 bases sitting between them. CDR3 length: 17 residues. Germline CDR1 is LGHNA and CDR2 is YSLEER. CDR3 sequence reads: CASSQDGQGDSYNEQFF. The CDR3 coding sequence is TGCGCCAGCAGCCAAGATGGGCAGGGCGACTCCTACAATGAGCAGTTCTTC.

This sequence joins TRBV7-2 and TRBJ2-2; TRBD2 might be the D (6 bases). CDR1 SGHTA and CDR2 FQGNSA come from the germline V gene. The CDR3 contains 16 residues. The V end lost 4 bases, the J end lost 1 base, and 13 bases lay between the germline ends. CDR3 nucleotides: TGTGCCAGCAGCTCGGACTCGACTAGGAACACCGGGGAGCTGTTTTTT. It translates to CASSSDSTRNTGELFF.

The chain uses TRBV5-1 and TRBJ2-5, with 8 bases that match TRBD2. This CDR3 comprises 15 residues. Germline V gene data show CDR1 as SGHRS and CDR2 as YFSETQ. Trimming at V came to 2 bases and at J to 1 base, leaving 4 bases not matched to a gene. DNA for the CDR3: TGCGCCAGCAGCTTTATAGCGGGACCCCAAGAGACCCAGTACTTC. Translated, it gives CASSFIAGPQETQYF.

V and J are TRBV19 and TRBJ2-6, with 12 positions matching TRBD1. V lost 5 bases and J lost 0; bases outside the gene matches: 2. This CDR3 has 17 amino acids. Germline CDR1 is LNHDA and CDR2 is SQIVND (reference sequence). CDR3 protein: CASSPGQGASGANVLTF. The CDR3 DNA is TGTGCCAGTAGTCCGGGACAGGGGGCCTCTGGGGCCAACGTCCTGACTTTC. Full variable domain (remainder filled in from reference TRBV19 and TRBJ2-6): DGGITQSPKYLFRKEGQNVTLSCEQNLNHDAMYWYRQDPGQGLRLIYYSQIVNDFQKGDIAEGYSVSREKKESFPLTVTSAQKNPTAFYLCASSPGQGASGANVLTFGAGSRLTVL.

V gene TRBV7-2 combines with J gene TRBJ2-1; 11 nucleotides align to TRBD2. J lost 7 bases, V lost 4 bases, and 3 bases had no gene match. The CDR3 is 14 amino acids. Germline V gene data show CDR1 as SGHTA and CDR2 as FQGNSA. Here the CDR3 DNA reads TGTGCCAGCAGCTCGACTAGCGGGGCGAATGAGCAGTTCTTC. Amino acid sequence: CASSSTSGANEQFF.

The chain joins TRBV6-5 to TRBJ1-2; D is uncertain. CDR1 is MNHEY, CDR2 SVGAGI, per germline. With 5 bases removed from V and 7 bases from J, the gap between germline ends came to 11 bases. CDR3 size: 12 residues. DNA of the CDR3: TGTGCCAGCAGTCCGGGTCGCGTTGGCTACACCTTC. Protein: CASSPGRVGYTF.

J is TRBJ2-1 and V is TRBV6-5, with 9 bases aligning to TRBD2. The CDR3 loop spans 15 amino acids. V lost 10 bases, J lost 6 bases, and 13 bases stayed unmatched. Germline assignment: CDR1 MNHEY and CDR2 SVGAGI. CDR3 in DNA: TGTGCCACCCCAGTTTGGCGGGGGGGCGGCAATGAGCAGTTCTTC. Protein: CATPVWRGGGNEQFF.

This clone was detected only once. This chain links TRBV9 with TRBJ1-1, with 10 bases identical to TRBD1. Germline-derived CDR1 and CDR2 are SGDLS and YYNGEE. The CDR3 length is 13 residues. The V segment lost 5 bases and the J segment 11 bases; nucleotides outside the gene matches: 9. The CDR3 reads CASSAMTGGIAFF. The CDR3 DNA follows: TGTGCCAGCAGTGCGATGACAGGGGGCATCGCTTTCTTT.

CDR3 sequence reads: CASSIPGLARETQYF. The CDR3 DNA reads as TGTGCCAGCAGTATTCCGGGACTAGCACGAGAGACCCAGTACTTC. This rearrangement joins TRBV6-2 or TRBV6-3 to TRBJ2-5; 9 positions match TRBD2. This CDR3 contains 15 residues. Germline CDR1 and CDR2: MNHEY and SVGEGT. The V and J ends lost 5 bases and 4 bases, in that order; junction bases with no gene match: 8.

The J gene is TRBJ1-4, the V gene TRBV9; D may be TRBD1 (5 bases). CDR1 SGDLS and CDR2 YYNGEE come from the germline V gene. The CDR3 runs 14 residues. V was clipped by 4 bases and J by 6 bases, with 13 bases between them. The chain's CDR3 is CASSPHLGDEKLFF. The CDR3 DNA reads as TGTGCCAGCAGCCCTCACCTAGGGGATGAAAAACTGTTTTTT.

V and J are TRBV13 and TRBJ2-1, with 10 bases lining up with TRBD2. There are 17 residues in the CDR3. V shed 5 bases and J 6 bases; nucleotides not matched to a gene: 13. Germline V lookup: CDR1 PRHDT, CDR2 FYEKMQ (reference sequence). For the CDR3, the DNA is TGTGCCAGCAGCCTACCCTCGAGCGGGAGGGCCAGCAATGAGCAGTTCTTC. Amino acids: CASSLPSSGRASNEQFF.

In regard to this clone: The junction shows a germline mismatch at one end, possibly a read error. The chain uses TRBV7-7 and TRBJ2-7; 7 bases agree with TRBD2. CDR3 length equals 15 residues. Germline loops: CDR1 SSHAT, CDR2 FNYEAQ (reference sequence). CDR3 sequence reads: CASSYGEGNLYEQYF. In DNA, the CDR3 is TGTGCTAGCAGTTATGGGGAGGGAAACTTGTACGAGCAGTACTTC.

The rearrangement uses TRBV7-8 and TRBJ1-6; 7 positions match TRBD1. The V segment lost 3 bases and the J segment 7 bases; nucleotides outside the gene matches: 9. The CDR3 sequence is 16 residues long. The germline V gene encodes CDR1 SGHVS and CDR2 FQNEAQ. The CDR3 DNA is TGTGCCAGCAGCTTGATTACGGGACAGCTAAATTCACCCCTCCACTTT. Its protein is CASSLITGQLNSPLHF.

The chain links TRBV14 to TRBJ2-7; 7 nucleotides agree with TRBD2. Germline loops: CDR1 SGHDN, CDR2 FVKESK. The CDR3 length is 13 residues. The V and J ends lost 4 bases and 5 bases, in that order; junction bases with no gene match: 5. CDR3 residues: CASSLGGANEQYF. In DNA, the CDR3 is TGTGCCAGCAGCCTGGGAGGGGCGAACGAGCAGTACTTC.

This chain joins TRBV9 and TRBJ2-3; 8 bases agree with TRBD2. The CDR3 consists of 15 residues. Losses at the gene ends were 4 bases for V and 4 bases for J; bases not matched to a gene: 8. CDR1 and CDR2 (germline): SGDLS, YYNGEE. Here the CDR3 DNA reads TGTGCCAGCAGCCCCCGGACTAGCAGCGCAGATACGCAGTATTTT. Protein product: CASSPRTSSADTQYF.

The chain is built from TRBV4-2 and TRBJ1-6; TRBD1 matches 11 bases. This CDR3 has 16 residues. Germline CDR1 reads LGHNA; CDR2 reads YNFKEQ. With V trimmed by 4 bases and J by 9 bases, 8 bases remained unmatched. The CDR3 region is CASSPETGTGGSPLHF. The CDR3, as DNA: TGTGCCAGCAGCCCAGAGACCGGGACAGGGGGTTCACCCCTCCACTTT.

The chain employs TRBV7-2 and TRBJ1-5, with D possibly matching TRBD1 (6 bases). Germline V gene sequence: CDR1 SGHTA, CDR2 FQGNSA. The CDR3 has 14 amino acids. V lost 5 bases and J 7 bases, leaving 15 bases between the germline ends. The CDR3 region is CASSAYREEQPQHF. CDR3 DNA sequence: TGTGCCAGCAGCGCATACAGGGAAGAGCAGCCCCAGCATTTT.

The chain employs TRBV4-1 and TRBJ2-5; 8 bases fit TRBD1. There are 16 residues in the CDR3. V was clipped by 1 base and J by 5 bases; unmatched bases: 9. CDR1 MGHRA and CDR2 YSYEKL come from the germline V gene. The CDR3 DNA sequence: TGCGCCAGCAGCCAAGGAAGGGGCAGGGGGCTTGAGACCCAGTACTTC. Its translation: CASSQGRGRGLETQYF.

DNA for the CDR3: TGTGCCAGCAGTCCCTACTCCGGGACAGCCAACAGCTATGGCTACACCTTC. Translated, it gives CASSPYSGTANSYGYTF. The rearrangement uses TRBV28 and TRBJ1-2; 7 nucleotides match TRBD1. Trimming at V came to 5 bases and at J to 4 bases, leaving 16 bases not matched to a gene. Germline-derived CDR1 and CDR2 are MDHEN and SYDVKM. The CDR3 runs 17 residues.

V gene TRBV14 combines with J gene TRBJ2-1; TRBD1 matches at 8 bases. Germline CDR1 SGHDN, CDR2 FVKESK. The V and J ends lost 2 bases and 11 bases, in that order; junction bases with no gene match: 8. The CDR3 covers 14 residues. The CDR3 nucleotides are TGTGCCAGCAGCCAAATGACAGGGGTAGGTAAGCAGTTCTTC. It yields the protein CASSQMTGVGKQFF.